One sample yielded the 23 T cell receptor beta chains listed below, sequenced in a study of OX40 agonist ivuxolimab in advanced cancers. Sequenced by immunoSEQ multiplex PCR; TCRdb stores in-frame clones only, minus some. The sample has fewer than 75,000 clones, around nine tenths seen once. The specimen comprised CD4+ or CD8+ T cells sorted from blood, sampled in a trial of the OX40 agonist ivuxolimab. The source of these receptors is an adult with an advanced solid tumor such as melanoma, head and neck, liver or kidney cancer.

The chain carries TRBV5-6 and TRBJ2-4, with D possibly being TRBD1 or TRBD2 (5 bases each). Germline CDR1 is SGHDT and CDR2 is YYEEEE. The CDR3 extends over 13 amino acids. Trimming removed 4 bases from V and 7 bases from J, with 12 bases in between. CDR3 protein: CASSLGWGNIQYF. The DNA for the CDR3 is TGTGCCAGCAGCCTGGGGTGGGGGAACATTCAGTACTTC. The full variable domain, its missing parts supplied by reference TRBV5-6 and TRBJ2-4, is DAGVTQSPTHLIKTRGQQVTLRCSPKSGHDTVSWYQQALGQGPQFIFQYYEEEERQRGNFPDRFSGHQFPNYSSELNVNALLLGDSALYLCASSLGWGNIQYFGAGTRLSVL.

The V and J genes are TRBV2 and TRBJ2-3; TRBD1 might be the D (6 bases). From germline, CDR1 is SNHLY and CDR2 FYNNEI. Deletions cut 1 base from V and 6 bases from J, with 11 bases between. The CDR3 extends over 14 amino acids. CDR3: CASSEGQGFDTQYF. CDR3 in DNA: TGTGCCAGCAGTGAAGGGCAGGGGTTCGATACGCAGTATTTT. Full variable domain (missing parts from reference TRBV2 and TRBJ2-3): EPEVTQTPSHQVTQMGQEVILRCVPISNHLYFYWYRQILGQKVEFLVSFYNNEISEKSEIFDDQFSVERPDGSNFTLKIRSTKLEDSAMYFCASSEGQGFDTQYFGPGTRLTVL.

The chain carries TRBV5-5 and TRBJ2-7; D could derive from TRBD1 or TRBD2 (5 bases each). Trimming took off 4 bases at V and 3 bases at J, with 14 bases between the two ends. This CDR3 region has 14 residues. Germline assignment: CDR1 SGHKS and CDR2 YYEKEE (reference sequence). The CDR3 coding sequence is TGTGCCAGCAGCCGGGGCGCAGGGCGCTACGAGCAGTACTTC. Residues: CASSRGAGRYEQYF.

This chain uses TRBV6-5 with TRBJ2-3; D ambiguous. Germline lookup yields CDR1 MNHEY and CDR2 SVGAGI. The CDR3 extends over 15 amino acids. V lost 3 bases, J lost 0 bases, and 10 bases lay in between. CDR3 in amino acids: CASSYSRASTDTQYF. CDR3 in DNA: TGTGCCAGCAGTTATTCCCGGGCCAGCACAGATACGCAGTATTTT.

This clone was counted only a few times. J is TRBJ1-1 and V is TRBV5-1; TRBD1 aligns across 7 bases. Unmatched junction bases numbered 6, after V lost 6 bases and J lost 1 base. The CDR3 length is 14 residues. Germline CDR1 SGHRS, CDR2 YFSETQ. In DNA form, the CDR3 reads TGCGCCAGCACCGAGGGACAGCCGAACACTGAAGCTTTCTTT. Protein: CASTEGQPNTEAFF.

The CDR3 bases are TGCGCCAGCAGCTTGGTTAGGACTAGCGGGAGTGGAGGTGAGCAGTTCTTC. Its translation is CASSLVRTSGSGGEQFF. This chain joins TRBV5-1 and TRBJ2-1; 13 nucleotides match TRBD2. In germline, CDR1 is SGHRS, CDR2 YFSETQ. This CDR3 is built from 17 residues. V lost 0 bases, J lost 9 bases, and 9 bases stayed unmatched.

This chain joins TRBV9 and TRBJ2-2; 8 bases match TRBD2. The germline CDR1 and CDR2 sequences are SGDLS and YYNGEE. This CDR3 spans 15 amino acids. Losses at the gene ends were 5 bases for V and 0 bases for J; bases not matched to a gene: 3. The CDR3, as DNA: TGTGCCAGCAGTCCGGGACTAGCGAACACCGGGGAGCTGTTTTTT. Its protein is CASSPGLANTGELFF.

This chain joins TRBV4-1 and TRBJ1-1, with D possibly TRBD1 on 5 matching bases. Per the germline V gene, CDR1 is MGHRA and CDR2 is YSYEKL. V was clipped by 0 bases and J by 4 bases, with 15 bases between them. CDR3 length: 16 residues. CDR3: CASSQDLPRGVTEAFF. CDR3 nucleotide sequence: TGCGCCAGCAGCCAAGATCTACCTAGGGGCGTCACTGAAGCTTTCTTT.

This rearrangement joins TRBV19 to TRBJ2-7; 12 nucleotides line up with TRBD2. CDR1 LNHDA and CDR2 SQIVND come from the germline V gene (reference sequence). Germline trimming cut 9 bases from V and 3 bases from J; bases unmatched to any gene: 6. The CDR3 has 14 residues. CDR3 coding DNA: TGTGCCAGCAGAAGACTAGCGGGAGACTACGAGCAGTACTTC. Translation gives CASRRLAGDYEQYF.

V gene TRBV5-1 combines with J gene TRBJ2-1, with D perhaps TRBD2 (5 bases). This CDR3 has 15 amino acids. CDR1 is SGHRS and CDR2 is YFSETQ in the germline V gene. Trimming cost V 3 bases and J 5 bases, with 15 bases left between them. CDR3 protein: CASSSAQRRNNEQFF. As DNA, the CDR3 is TGCGCCAGCAGCTCGGCCCAGCGGAGAAACAATGAGCAGTTCTTC.

CDR3 in amino acids: CASSHVGNQPQHF. The CDR3, as DNA: TGTGCCAGTAGTCACGTAGGCAATCAGCCCCAGCATTTT. This chain uses TRBV19 with TRBJ1-5; no clear D gene. Between the trimmed V and J ends, which lost 5 bases and 2 bases, there was a span of 7 bases. The CDR3 length is 13 residues. Germline CDR1 and CDR2: LNHDA and SQIVND (reference sequence).

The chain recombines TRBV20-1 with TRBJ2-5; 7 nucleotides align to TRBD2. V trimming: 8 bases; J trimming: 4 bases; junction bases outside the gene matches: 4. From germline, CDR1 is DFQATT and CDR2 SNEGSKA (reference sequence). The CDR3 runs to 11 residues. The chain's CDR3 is CSPGGGETQYF. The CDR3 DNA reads TGCAGTCCTGGGGGGGGAGAGACCCAGTACTTC.

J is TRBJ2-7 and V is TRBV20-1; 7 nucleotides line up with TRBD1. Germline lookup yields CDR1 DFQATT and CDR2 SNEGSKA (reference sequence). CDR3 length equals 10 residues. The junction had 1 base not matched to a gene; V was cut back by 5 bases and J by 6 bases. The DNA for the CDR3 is TGCAGTGCTTACAGGGGCGAGCAGTACTTC. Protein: CSAYRGEQYF.

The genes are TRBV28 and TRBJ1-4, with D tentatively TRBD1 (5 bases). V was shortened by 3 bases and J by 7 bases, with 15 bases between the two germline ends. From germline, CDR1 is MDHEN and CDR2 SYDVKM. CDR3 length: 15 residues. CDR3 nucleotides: TGTGCCAGCAGTTTTTCGTCAATTGGGGGTGAAAAACTGTTTTTT. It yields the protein CASSFSSIGGEKLFF. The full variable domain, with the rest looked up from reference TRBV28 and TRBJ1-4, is DVKVTQSSRYLVKRTGEKVFLECVQDMDHENMFWYRQDPGLGLRLIYFSYDVKMKEKGDIPEGYSVSREKKERFSLILESASTNQTSMYLCASSFSSIGGEKLFFGSGTQLSVL.

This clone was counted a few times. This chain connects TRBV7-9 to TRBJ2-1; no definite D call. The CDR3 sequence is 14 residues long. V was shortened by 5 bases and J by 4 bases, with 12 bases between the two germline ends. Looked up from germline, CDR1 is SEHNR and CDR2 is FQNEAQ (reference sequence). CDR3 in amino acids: CASSNSENYNEQFF. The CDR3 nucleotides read TGTGCCAGCAGCAATTCGGAGAATTACAATGAGCAGTTCTTC.

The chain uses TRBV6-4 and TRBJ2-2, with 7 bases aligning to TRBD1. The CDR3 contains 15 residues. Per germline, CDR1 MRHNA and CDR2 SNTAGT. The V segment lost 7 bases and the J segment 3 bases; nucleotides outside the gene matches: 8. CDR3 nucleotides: TGTGCCAGCAAACGACAGGGCGGCGACACCGGGGAGCTGTTTTTT. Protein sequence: CASKRQGGDTGELFF.

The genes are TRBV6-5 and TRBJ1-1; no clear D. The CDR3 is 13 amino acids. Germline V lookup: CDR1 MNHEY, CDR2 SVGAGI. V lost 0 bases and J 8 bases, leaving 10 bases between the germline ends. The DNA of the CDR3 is TGTGCCAGCAGTTACTCCGGCAGGCCCGAAGCTTTCTTT. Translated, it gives CASSYSGRPEAFF.

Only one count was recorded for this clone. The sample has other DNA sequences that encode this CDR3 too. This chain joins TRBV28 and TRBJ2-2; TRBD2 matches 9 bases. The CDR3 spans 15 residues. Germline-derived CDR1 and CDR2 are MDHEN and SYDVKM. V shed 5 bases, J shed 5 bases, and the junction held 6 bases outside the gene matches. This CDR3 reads CASSQPGLATGELFF. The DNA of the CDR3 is TGTGCCAGCAGTCAACCGGGACTAGCTACCGGGGAGCTGTTTTTT.

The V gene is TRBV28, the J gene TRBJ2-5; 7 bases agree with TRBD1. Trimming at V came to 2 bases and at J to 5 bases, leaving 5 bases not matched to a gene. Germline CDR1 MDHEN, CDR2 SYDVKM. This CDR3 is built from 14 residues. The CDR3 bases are TGTGCCAGCAGTTTAAAGGGGGCACTGGAGACCCAGTACTTC. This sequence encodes CASSLKGALETQYF.

The CDR3 DNA follows: TGTGCCAGAGGAGGAGGACCGGGCGAGCAGTACTTC. Residues: CARGGGPGEQYF. The rearrangement links TRBV5-3 to TRBJ2-7, with D perhaps TRBD2 (5 bases). TRBV5-3 belongs to the ORF category, with a function that is uncertain. The length of the CDR3 is 12 residues. V lost 7 bases, J lost 6 bases, and 14 bases lay in between.

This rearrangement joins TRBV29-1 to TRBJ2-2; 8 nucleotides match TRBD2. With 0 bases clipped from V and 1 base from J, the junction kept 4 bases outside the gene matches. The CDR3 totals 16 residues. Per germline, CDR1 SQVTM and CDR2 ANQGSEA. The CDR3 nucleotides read TGCAGCGTTGAAGACCTTGCGGGAGGGAACACCGGGGAGCTGTTTTTT. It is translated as CSVEDLAGGNTGELFF.

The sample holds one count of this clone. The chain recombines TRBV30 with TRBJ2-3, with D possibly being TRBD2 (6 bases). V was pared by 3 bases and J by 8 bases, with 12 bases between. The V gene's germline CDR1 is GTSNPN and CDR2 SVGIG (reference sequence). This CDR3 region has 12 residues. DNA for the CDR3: TGTGCCTGGAGAGAGCGGCGGGGTACGCAGTATTTT. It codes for CAWRERRGTQYF.

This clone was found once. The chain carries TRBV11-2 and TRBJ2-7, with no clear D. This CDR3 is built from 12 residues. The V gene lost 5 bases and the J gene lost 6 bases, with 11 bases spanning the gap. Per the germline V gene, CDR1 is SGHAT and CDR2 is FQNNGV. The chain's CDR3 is CASSQKGFEQYF. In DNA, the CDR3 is TGTGCCAGCAGCCAGAAGGGATTCGAGCAGTACTTC.